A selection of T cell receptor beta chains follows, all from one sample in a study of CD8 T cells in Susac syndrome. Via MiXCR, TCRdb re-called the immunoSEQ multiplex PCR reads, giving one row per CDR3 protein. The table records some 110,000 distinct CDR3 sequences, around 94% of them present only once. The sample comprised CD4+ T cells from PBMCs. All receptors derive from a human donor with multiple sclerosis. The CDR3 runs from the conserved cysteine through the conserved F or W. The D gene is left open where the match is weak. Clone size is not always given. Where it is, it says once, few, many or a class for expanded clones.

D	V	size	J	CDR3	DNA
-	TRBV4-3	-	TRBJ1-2	CASSPQGRGYGYTF	TGCGCCAGCAGTCCTCAGGGTCGGGGCTATGGCTACACCTTC
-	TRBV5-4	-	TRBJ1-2	CASSPGDYGYTF	TGTGCCAGCAGCCCTGGGGACTATGGCTACACCTTC
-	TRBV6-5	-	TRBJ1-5	CASSYSYGSNQPQHF	TGTGCCAGCAGTTACTCGTATGGCAGCAATCAGCCCCAGCATTTT
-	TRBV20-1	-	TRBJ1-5	CSAQVGQGSVQPQHF	TGCAGTGCCCAAGTCGGGCAGGGAAGTGTTCAGCCCCAGCATTTT
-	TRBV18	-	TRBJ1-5	CASSPYEGNQPQHF	TGTGCCAGCTCACCGTACGAAGGCAATCAGCCCCAGCATTTT
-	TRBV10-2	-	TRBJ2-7	CASSGLSSYEQYF	TGCGCCAGCAGTGGATTGTCTTCCTACGAGCAGTACTTC
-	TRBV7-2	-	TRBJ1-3	CASSVQESGNTIYF	TGTGCCAGCAGCGTACAGGAATCTGGAAACACCATATATTTT
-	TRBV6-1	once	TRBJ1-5	CASFTGGQPQHF	TGTGCCAGCTTTACGGGGGGTCAGCCCCAGCATTTT
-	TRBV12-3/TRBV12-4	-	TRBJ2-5	CASSLARVGTQYF	TGTGCCAGCAGTTTAGCCAGGGTGGGGACCCAGTACTTC
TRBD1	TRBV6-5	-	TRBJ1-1	CASSRAQGGTEAFF	TGTGCCAGCAGCCGGGCACAGGGGGGTACTGAAGCTTTCTTT
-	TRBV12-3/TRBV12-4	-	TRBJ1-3	CASSQDNSGNTIYF	TGTGCCAGCAGTCAGGACAACTCTGGAAACACCATATATTTT
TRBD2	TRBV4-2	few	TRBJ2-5	CASSQTGAGQETQYF	TGTGCCAGCAGCCAAACAGGAGCGGGGCAAGAGACCCAGTACTTC
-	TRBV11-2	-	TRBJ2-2	CASSLGDTGNTGELFF	TGTGCCAGCAGCTTAGGTGACACGGGAAACACCGGGGAGCTGTTTTTT
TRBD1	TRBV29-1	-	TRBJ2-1	CSVEKGVGGQAYGEQFF	TGCAGCGTTGAAAAAGGGGTCGGAGGACAGGCCTACGGTGAGCAGTTCTTC
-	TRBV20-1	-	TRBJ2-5	CSAVKHIYGETQYF	TGCAGTGCTGTCAAACACATCTACGGAGAGACCCAGTACTTC
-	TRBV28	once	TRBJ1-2	CASGARDYGYTF	TGTGCCAGCGGCGCCAGGGACTATGGCTACACCTTC
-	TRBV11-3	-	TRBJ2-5	CASSLGASSQETQYF	TGTGCCAGCAGCTTGGGGGCCAGTTCCCAAGAGACCCAGTACTTC
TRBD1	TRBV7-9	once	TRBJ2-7	CASSLGVGTGPYEQYF	TGTGCCAGCAGCTTAGGGGTGGGGACAGGCCCCTACGAGCAGTACTTC
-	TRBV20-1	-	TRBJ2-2	CSARSAGGVGELFF	TGCAGTGCTAGGTCCGCAGGAGGGGTCGGGGAGCTGTTTTTT
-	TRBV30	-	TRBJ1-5	CAWSRTGGGYQPQHF	TGTGCCTGGAGTCGTACGGGGGGCGGTTATCAGCCCCAGCATTTT
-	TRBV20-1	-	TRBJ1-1	CSASRSPGWEAFF	TGCAGTGCTAGTCGGTCCCCGGGATGGGAAGCTTTCTTT
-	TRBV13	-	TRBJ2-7	CASSLSHGWVSYEQYF	TGTGCCAGCAGCTTATCCCACGGGTGGGTAAGCTACGAGCAGTACTTC
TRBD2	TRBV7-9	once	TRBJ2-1	CASSSYSGASYNEQFF	TGTGCCAGCAGCTCATACAGCGGGGCTAGCTACAATGAGCAGTTCTTC
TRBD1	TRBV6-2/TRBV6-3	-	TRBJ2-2	CASSNDRGGSGELFF	TGTGCCAGCAGTAACGACAGGGGGGGATCCGGGGAGCTGTTTTTT
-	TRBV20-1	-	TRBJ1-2	CSASRQGGRNGYTF	TGCAGTGCTAGTCGGCAGGGAGGGCGAAATGGCTACACCTTC
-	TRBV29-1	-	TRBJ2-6	CSVDSSGANVLTF	TGCAGCGTCGACAGTTCTGGGGCCAACGTCCTGACTTTC
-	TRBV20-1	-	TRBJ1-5	CSAREFARDIQSNQPQHF	TGCAGTGCTAGAGAGTTCGCTCGGGACATTCAGTCGAATCAGCCCCAGCATTTT
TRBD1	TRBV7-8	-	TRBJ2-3	CASSPRDRETDTQYF	TGTGCCAGCAGCCCACGGGACAGGGAGACAGATACGCAGTATTTT
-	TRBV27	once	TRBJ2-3	CASSLAGRSTDTQYF	TGTGCCAGCAGTTTAGCGGGCAGGTCCACAGATACGCAGTATTTT
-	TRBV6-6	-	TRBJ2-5	CASRAQLTQYF	TGTGCCAGCAGAGCACAGTTGACCCAGTACTTC
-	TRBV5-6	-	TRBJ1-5	CASSFLGIQPQHF	TGTGCCAGCAGCTTCCTAGGGATCCAGCCCCAGCATTTT
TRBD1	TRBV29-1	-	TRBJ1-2	CSVASAGQGEGYTF	TGCAGCGTTGCTTCGGCGGGACAGGGTGAGGGCTACACCTTC
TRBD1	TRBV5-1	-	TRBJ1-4	CASSFTTGSGNEKLFF	TGCGCCAGCAGCTTTACGACAGGGTCGGGTAATGAAAAACTGTTTTTT
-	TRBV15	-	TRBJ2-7	CATSRILDSYEQYF	TGTGCCACCAGCAGGATTTTGGACTCCTACGAGCAGTACTTC
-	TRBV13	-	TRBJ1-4	CASSAGTGNEKLFF	TGTGCCAGCAGCGCCGGGACGGGGAATGAAAAACTGTTTTTT
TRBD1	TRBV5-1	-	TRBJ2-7	CASSLIPTGGFSYEQYF	TGCGCCAGCAGCCTTATACCGACAGGGGGTTTCTCCTACGAGCAGTACTTC
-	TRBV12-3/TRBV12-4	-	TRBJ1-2	CASSFGGDGYTF	TGTGCCAGCAGTTTTGGAGGGGATGGCTACACCTTC
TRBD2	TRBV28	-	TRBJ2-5	CASKQGGTQETQYF	TGTGCCAGCAAGCAGGGAGGGACCCAAGAGACCCAGTACTTC
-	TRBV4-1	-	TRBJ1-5	CASSQTRGYSNQPQHF	TGCGCCAGCAGCCAGACCCGGGGATATAGCAATCAGCCCCAGCATTTT